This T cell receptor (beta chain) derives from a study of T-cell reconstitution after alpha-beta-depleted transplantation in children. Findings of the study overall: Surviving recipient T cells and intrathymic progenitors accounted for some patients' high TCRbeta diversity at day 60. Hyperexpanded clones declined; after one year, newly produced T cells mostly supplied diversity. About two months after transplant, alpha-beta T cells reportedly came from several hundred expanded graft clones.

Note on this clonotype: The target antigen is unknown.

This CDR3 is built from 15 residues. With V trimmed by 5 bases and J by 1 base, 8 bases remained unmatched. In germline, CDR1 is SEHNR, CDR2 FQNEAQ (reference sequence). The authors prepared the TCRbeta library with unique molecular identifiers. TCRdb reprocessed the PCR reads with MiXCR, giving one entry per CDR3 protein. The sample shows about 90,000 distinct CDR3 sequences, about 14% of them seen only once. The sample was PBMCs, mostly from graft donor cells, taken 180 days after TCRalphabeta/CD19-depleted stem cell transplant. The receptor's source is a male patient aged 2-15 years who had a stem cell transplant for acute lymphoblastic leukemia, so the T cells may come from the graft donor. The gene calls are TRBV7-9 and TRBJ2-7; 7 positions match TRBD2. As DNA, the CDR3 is TGTGCCAGCAGCCTACCGGGGGGAATTTCCTACGAGCAGTACTTC. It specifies CASSLPGGISYEQYF.